Listed here are 30 T cell receptor beta chains from one sample, sequenced in a study of T cells after yellow fever vaccination. TCRdb re-called the 5' RACE reads with MiXCR, one entry per CDR3 protein. The repertoire holds around 610,000 distinct CDR3 sequences, with roughly 13% as singletons. The sequencing here drew on PBMCs, taken on the day of the yellow fever booster vaccination. Receptor source: a man younger than 40 who received the YFV17D yellow fever vaccine.

This clonotype has just a few counts. V usage is TRBV7-6 and J usage is TRBJ2-1; 12 nucleotides line up with TRBD2. The CDR3 has 14 amino acids. The V segment lost 0 bases and the J segment 13 bases; nucleotides outside the gene matches: 4. CDR1 is SGHVS and CDR2 is FNYEAQ in the germline V gene. Written as DNA, the CDR3 is TGTGCCAGCAGCTTAGCTAGGACTAGCGGGGTCCAGTTCTTC. Translating gives CASSLARTSGVQFF.

This clonotype turned up a few times. The DNA for the CDR3 is TGCAGTGCTAGAGATTGGGGTGTTACGGGAAACACAGATACGCAGTATTTT. Its protein is CSARDWGVTGNTDTQYF. This rearrangement joins TRBV20-1 to TRBJ2-3, with D possibly being TRBD2 (5 bases). This CDR3 has 17 residues. The V gene's germline CDR1 is DFQATT and CDR2 SNEGSKA (reference sequence). Trimming pared 0 bases from V and 2 bases from J, leaving 18 bases between.

This clonotype showed up just a few times. At one boundary the junction diverges from the germline segment, which might be a read error. The V gene is TRBV12-3 or TRBV12-4, the J gene TRBJ1-5; a weak D match, TRBD1 (5 bases). The CDR3 covers 14 residues. CDR3 sequence: CASSPGLTGQPQLF. The CDR3 region has the DNA TGTGCCAGCAGCCCCGGCTTGACGGGGCAGCCCCAGCTTTTT.

The gene calls are TRBV3-1 and TRBJ2-7, with D possibly being TRBD2 (5 bases). V gave up 4 bases and J gave up 2 bases, with 9 bases separating them. This CDR3 has 13 amino acids. CDR1 and CDR2 (germline): LGHDT, YNNKEL (reference sequence). CDR3 DNA sequence: TGTGCCAGCAGCCTACGGGAACCCTACGAGCAGTACTTC. Residues: CASSLREPYEQYF.

V usage is TRBV9 and J usage is TRBJ2-1, with 9 bases aligning to TRBD2. The trim removed 4 bases at V and 8 bases at J, leaving 10 bases unmatched. This CDR3 spans 15 amino acids. Germline V lookup: CDR1 SGDLS, CDR2 YYNGEE. The CDR3 nucleotides read TGTGCCAGCAGCCCGGGACTAGCTTTGGCTGATGAGCAGTTCTTC. Its translation: CASSPGLALADEQFF.

V and J are TRBV5-6 and TRBJ2-3; TRBD2 might be the D (6 bases). Germline-derived CDR1 and CDR2 are SGHDT and YYEEEE. The V gene lost 0 bases and the J gene lost 14 bases, with 16 bases spanning the gap. The CDR3 covers 13 residues. CDR3: CASSLEEGGRGYF. CDR3 bases: TGTGCCAGCAGCTTGGAGGAGGGCGGAAGGGGGTATTTT.

This clonotype was seen a few times. V usage is TRBV20-1 and J usage is TRBJ2-1; 8 bases align to TRBD2. The length of the CDR3 is 15 residues. V dropped 6 bases and J dropped 4; count of bases not matched to a gene: 11. Per germline, CDR1 DFQATT and CDR2 SNEGSKA (reference sequence). The CDR3 DNA reads as TGCAGTGCCCTCCCGGCTAGCGGGCGATACAATGAGCAGTTCTTC. This encodes CSALPASGRYNEQFF.

The J gene is TRBJ2-1, the V gene TRBV6-5; D perhaps matches TRBD1 (5 bases). Trimming shortened V by 5 bases and J by 4 bases, and 6 bases separated the two germline ends. CDR3 length equals 12 residues. CDR1 MNHEY and CDR2 SVGAGI come from the germline V gene. The CDR3 DNA is TGTGCCAGCAGTAACAGGTACAATGAGCAGTTCTTC. Its protein product is CASSNRYNEQFF.

This rearrangement joins TRBV24-1 to TRBJ2-5; D is undetermined. V was trimmed by 4 bases and J by 1 base, leaving 9 bases between them. This CDR3 contains 14 residues. The germline V gene encodes CDR1 KGHDR and CDR2 SFDVKD. In DNA, the CDR3 is TGTGCCACCAGTGACACCCTGGGCCAAGAGACCCAGTACTTC. It specifies CATSDTLGQETQYF.

This clonotype was seen repeatedly, ten times or more. The CDR3 region is CSAIRAKETQYF. The CDR3 DNA reads as TGCAGTGCGATCCGAGCTAAAGAGACCCAGTACTTC. The chain joins TRBV20-1 to TRBJ2-5; D remains unclear. V was shortened by 6 bases and J by 3 bases, with 11 bases between the two germline ends. The germline CDR1 and CDR2 sequences are DFQATT and SNEGSKA (reference sequence). The CDR3 is 12 residues long.

The chain's CDR3 is CSVIRTSGIYEQYF. The CDR3 nucleotides are TGCAGCGTAATCCGGACTAGCGGGATTTACGAGCAGTACTTC. The rearrangement uses TRBV29-1 and TRBJ2-7; 12 bases align to TRBD2. Germline V CDR1 and CDR2: SQVTM, ANQGSEA. J lost 4 bases, V lost 6 bases, and 7 bases had no gene match. The CDR3 runs to 14 residues.

There are a few counts of this clonotype. The chain uses TRBV6-6 and TRBJ1-5; D unclear. This CDR3 region has 12 residues. Germline V lookup: CDR1 MNHNY, CDR2 SVGAGI (reference sequence). V lost 0 bases to trimming and J lost 7 bases, with 4 bases between them. Here the CDR3 DNA reads TGTGCCAGCAGTTACTCGCCCCAGCCCCAGCATTTT. It encodes CASSYSPQPQHF.

The V and J genes are TRBV5-1 and TRBJ1-3; D call uncertain. Trimming stripped 0 bases from V and 0 bases from J, with 4 bases between. Germline CDR1 SGHRS, CDR2 YFSETQ. The CDR3 covers 14 residues. The CDR3 sequence is CASSLANSGNTIYF. CDR3 nucleotides: TGCGCCAGCAGCTTGGCCAACTCTGGAAACACCATATATTTT.

The table lists this clonotype with a few counts. The chain employs TRBV4-3 and TRBJ2-1; D perhaps matches TRBD2 (5 bases). Germline loops: CDR1 LGHNA, CDR2 YSLEER. The CDR3 sequence is 16 residues long. Trimming took 0 bases from V and 5 from J, leaving 14 bases between them. The CDR3 coding sequence is TGCGCCAGCAGCCAAGATCGATCCAGCGGTAACAATGAGCAGTTCTTC. It encodes CASSQDRSSGNNEQFF.

The CDR3 is CASSQDLGTGELFF. The CDR3 region has the DNA TGCGCCAGCAGCCAAGATCTCGGCACCGGGGAGCTGTTTTTT. The gene calls are TRBV4-3 and TRBJ2-2, with D unclear. The V end was cut by 0 bases, the J end by 4 bases, with 6 bases between. The CDR3 is made up of 14 amino acids. Germline CDR1 and CDR2: LGHNA and YSLEER.

Only a few counts were recorded for this clonotype. The V call is TRBV30, the J call TRBJ2-7, with D possibly matching TRBD1 (5 bases). Germline CDR1 reads GTSNPN; CDR2 reads SVGIG (reference sequence). The CDR3 extends over 15 amino acids. Trimming left V 0 bases short and J 2 bases short, with 14 bases between. The CDR3 region is CAWSVPIRGTYEQYF. The DNA for the CDR3 is TGTGCCTGGAGTGTACCTATAAGGGGAACCTACGAGCAGTACTTC.

This clonotype has just a few counts. CDR3 sequence: CASSLAQSQADTQYF. Here the CDR3 DNA reads TGCGCCAGCAGCTTGGCCCAGAGCCAAGCAGATACGCAGTATTTT. V gene TRBV5-1 combines with J gene TRBJ2-3, with no clear D. Trimming stripped 0 bases from V and 4 bases from J, with 12 bases between. Germline loops: CDR1 SGHRS, CDR2 YFSETQ. CDR3 length: 15 residues.

The J gene is TRBJ2-2, the V gene TRBV7-2; 9 bases fit TRBD2. The CDR3 totals 17 residues. Trimming took 6 bases from V and 0 from J; bases not matched to a gene: 8. Germline assignment: CDR1 SGHTA and CDR2 FQGNSA. The CDR3 region is CASRPPSGTSNTGELFF. In nucleotides, the CDR3 is TGTGCCAGCAGACCGCCTAGCGGGACTTCGAACACCGGGGAGCTGTTTTTT.

The chain employs TRBV5-1 and TRBJ2-5, with 14 bases aligning to TRBD2. CDR1 and CDR2 from the germline V gene are SGHRS and YFSETQ. Germline trimming cut 1 base from V and 5 bases from J; bases unmatched to any gene: 4. This CDR3 is 16 amino acids long. The CDR3, as DNA: TGCGCCAGCAGCTTGACGGGACTAGCGGGGGAGGAGACCCAGTACTTC. Encoded protein: CASSLTGLAGEETQYF.

The CDR3 nucleotides are TGTGCCAGCAGTAGACCACGTACTAGCGCGGGGGGCTACGAGCAGTACTTC. Protein sequence: CASSRPRTSAGGYEQYF. The chain recombines TRBV12-3 or TRBV12-4 with TRBJ2-7; 8 bases match TRBD2. V shed 5 bases and J 3 bases; nucleotides not matched to a gene: 15. The CDR3 length is 17 residues.

The CDR3 nucleotides read TGTGCCAGCAGCCTCACTAGCGGCTTGGGGCAAGAGACCCAGTACTTC. It yields the protein CASSLTSGLGQETQYF. The rearrangement links TRBV7-2 to TRBJ2-5; 8 bases match TRBD2. V gave up 5 bases and J gave up 2 bases; unmatched junction bases: 10. The germline V gene encodes CDR1 SGHTA and CDR2 FQGNSA. This CDR3 spans 16 amino acids.

The chain couples TRBV11-1 to TRBJ1-2; D is ambiguous. Trimming took 5 bases from V and 8 from J, leaving 15 bases between them. The V gene's germline CDR1 is SGHAT and CDR2 FQDESV (reference sequence). The CDR3 has 13 residues. In DNA, the CDR3 is TGTGCCAGCAGCCGCGACCGGGTGGGCGGCTACACCTTC. It yields the protein CASSRDRVGGYTF.

This clonotype has a handful of counts. The chain combines TRBV12-3 or TRBV12-4 with TRBJ2-3, with D tentatively TRBD2 (6 bases). This CDR3 is 14 amino acids long. V was trimmed by 6 bases and J by 2 bases, leaving 12 bases between them. CDR3 sequence (DNA): TGTGCCAGCAGCCCGGTGGGACTCACAGATACGCAGTATTTT. Translated, it gives CASSPVGLTDTQYF.

V is TRBV5-5 and J is TRBJ2-1, with TRBD1 matching over 12 bases. Germline assignment: CDR1 SGHKS and CDR2 YYEKEE (reference sequence). The CDR3 has 14 amino acids. Trimming at V came to 7 bases and at J to 8 bases, leaving 7 bases not matched to a gene. CDR3 sequence (DNA): TGTGCCAGCGGCTCGGGACAGGGGGCGTATGAGCAGTTCTTC. It encodes CASGSGQGAYEQFF. Combining the CDR3 with reference TRBV5-5 and TRBJ2-1 gives the whole variable domain DAGVTQSPTHLIKTRGQQVTLRCSPISGHKSVSWYQQVLGQGPQFIFQYYEKEERGRGNFPDRFSARQFPNYSSELNVNALLLGDSALYLCASGSGQGAYEQFFGPGTRLTVL.

This clonotype was counted only a few times. The gene calls are TRBV12-3 or TRBV12-4 and TRBJ2-2; 7 bases match TRBD1. V was pared by 8 bases and J by 5 bases, with 8 bases of the junction left unmatched. This CDR3 has 14 amino acids. The CDR3 nucleotides read TGTGCCAGCCGGATAGGGACAGCAACCGGGGAGCTGTTTTTT. Protein: CASRIGTATGELFF.

This clonotype was detected a few times. The chain recombines TRBV20-1 with TRBJ1-2; 9 nucleotides align to TRBD1. Germline values: CDR1 DFQATT, CDR2 SNEGSKA (reference sequence). V lost 0 bases, J lost 4 bases, and 9 bases stayed unmatched. The CDR3 length is 16 residues. CDR3 residues: CSARDAGQGFSYGYTF. The CDR3 nucleotides are TGCAGTGCTAGAGATGCGGGACAGGGCTTTAGCTATGGCTACACCTTC.

The V and J genes are TRBV29-1 and TRBJ1-3, with TRBD1 matching 9 bases. This CDR3 has 15 residues. CDR1 SQVTM and CDR2 ANQGSEA come from the germline V gene. Trimming removed 4 bases from V and 4 bases from J; junction bases left unmatched: 8. CDR3 DNA sequence: TGCAGCGTTGTTGGAAACAGGGGGCGCGGAAACACCATATATTTT. Encoded protein: CSVVGNRGRGNTIYF.

This clonotype was observed at least ten times. This chain connects TRBV7-9 to TRBJ2-5, with TRBD2 as a possible D gene (6 bases). From germline, CDR1 is SEHNR and CDR2 FQNEAQ (reference sequence). V lost 5 bases to trimming and J lost 5 bases, with 21 bases between them. This CDR3 has 16 amino acids. The DNA of the CDR3 is TGTGCCAGCAGCCTACCGGGACTTCCCTCGACGGAGACCCAGTACTTC. This translates into CASSLPGLPSTETQYF.

The J gene is TRBJ2-7, the V gene TRBV6-2 or TRBV6-3, with no clear D. V was pared by 3 bases and J by 2 bases, with 11 bases between. Germline lookup yields CDR1 MNHEY and CDR2 SVGEGT. The CDR3 is made up of 14 amino acids. The CDR3 DNA sequence: TGTGCCAGCAGTTATCCCCAGAGCACCTACGAGCAGTACTTC. Translated, it gives CASSYPQSTYEQYF.

The V and J genes are TRBV15 and TRBJ2-1, with D maybe TRBD2 (5 bases). Germline CDR1 LNHNV, CDR2 YYDKDF (reference sequence). V was clipped by 1 base and J by 4 bases, with 11 bases between them. The CDR3 covers 15 residues. CDR3 sequence reads: CATSRAAAEYNEQFF. The CDR3 DNA sequence: TGTGCCACCAGCAGAGCTGCAGCGGAATACAATGAGCAGTTCTTC.